This paragraph reports one T cell receptor beta chain. Its antigen is not known. The sample belongs to a study of vaccination and CD4 T cells after COVID-19. Time point denoted: late sampling 161 to 241 days after vaccination in three convalescent patients. Stated treatment: roughly ten-day PBMC culture with coronavirus spike peptide pools or control peptides (ViraFEST assay). Cultured CD4+ T cells had their DNA profiled by the Oncomine TCR Beta short-read assay. TCRdb independently ran MiXCR on the PCR reads; one entry per CDR3 protein. The sample consists of roughly 20,000 distinct CDR3 sequences, roughly 38% of them appearing once. Germline-derived CDR1 and CDR2 are MDHEN and SYDVKM. This CDR3 comprises 14 residues. V was clipped by 5 bases and J by 5 bases; unmatched bases: 6.

This chain uses TRBV28 with TRBJ2-3; 8 bases agree with TRBD1. This receptor was obtained from a human donor who had recovered from COVID-19. Source: CD4+ T cells from blood, cultured in vitro, taken about 7 months after SARS-CoV-2 vaccination. CDR3 bases: TGTGCCAGCAGTAGGACAGGGTGGGAAGATACGCAGTATTTT. Translating it yields CASSRTGWEDTQYF.